This T cell receptor beta chain was observed in a study of OX40 agonist ivuxolimab in advanced cancers. Prior autoimmune disease or systemic immunosuppression barred patients. The CDR3 covers 13 residues. Germline loops: CDR1 LNHNV, CDR2 YYDKDF (reference sequence). Deletions cut 5 bases from V and 6 bases from J, with 10 bases between. About this clone: Its cognate antigen is unknown.

Broader study findings: Nonresponders, in some cases, also had low normalized T-cell clonal expansion. Partly responding patients at 0.1-3.0 mg/kg showed some of the smallest clonal expansion.

Clones were sequenced by immunoSEQ multiplex PCR, and TCRdb holds only the in-frame ones, with some missing. The data hold around 100,000 clones, with 75% to 90% observed a single time. This chain connects TRBV15 to TRBJ2-2, with D possibly being TRBD1 (5 bases). This TCR was sampled from an adult with an advanced solid tumor such as melanoma, head and neck, liver or kidney cancer. The sample consisted of CD4+ or CD8+ T cells sorted from blood, taken in a trial of the OX40 agonist ivuxolimab. CDR3 loop: CATSGKGPGELFF. The CDR3 coding sequence is TGTGCCACCAGCGGCAAGGGGCCCGGGGAGCTGTTTTTT.